This T cell receptor (beta chain) derives from a study of T-cell reconstitution after alpha-beta-depleted transplantation in children (dated by TCRdb to 2016 to 2018). Some background on the complete study: Using TCR repertoire profiling, the study followed T-cell immune reconstitution in a quantitative way in children after TCRalphabeta/CD19-depleted allogeneic hematopoietic cell transplantation. Points the paper makes about the study in general: In some patients, the high TCRbeta diversity seen at day 60 was put down to recipient T cells and intrathymic progenitors that had survived conditioning. Over subsequent months, a decline in hyperexpanded clone frequencies was noted, and after one year, T-cell counts and TCRbeta diversity were mostly ascribed to newly produced T cells. Apparently early alphabetaT-cell count recovery about two months after transplant reportedly relied on only several hundred rapidly expanded clones derived from non-depleted graft cells.

This specimen's treatment or condition label, per the study, means: allogeneic hematopoietic cell transplantation with graft depleted of TCRalphabeta T cells and CD19 B cells. TCRalphabeta/CD19-depleted allogeneic hematopoietic cell grafts were given to the transplant recipients, all of whom were children. The receptor library was made with PCR. The instrument was an Illumina HiSeq 2500. To normalize quantification of the TCRbeta repertoire, the TCR libraries were built with molecular barcoding that relied on unique molecular identifiers. TCRdb redid the processing of the public reads, applying fastp at Q25 and MiXCR, and retained in-frame beta chains. Records with the same CDR3 protein are collapsed into one entry carrying the most frequent genes and DNA. The sample data list 95,000 to 150,000 distinct CDR3 sequences, and 23% of these were observed just once. The ten largest clones represent 10% to 13% of the sample.

This clonotype was seen at least ten times. Its antigen is not yet known. The record has no base qualities; no much larger clone is one base away. This material consisted of PBMCs, mostly from graft donor cells, taken 180 days after TCRalphabeta/CD19-depleted stem cell transplant. The TCR was taken from a male patient under 10 years old who had a stem cell transplant for chronic granulomatous disease, so the T cells may come from the graft donor.

The CDR3 reads CASSVDGTSRYEQYF. The base sequence is TGCGCCAGCAGCGTAGACGGGACTAGCCGCTACGAGCAGTACTTC. Recombination connected TRBV5-1 to TRBJ2-7; 9 middle bases align to TRBD2. The germline V end is reduced by 4 bases and the J end by 3 bases; junction bases left unmatched: 8. Via the germline V gene, CDR1 is SGHRS and CDR2 YFSETQ. The CDR3, from cysteine to phenylalanine, totals 15 residues. Only the CDR3 portion is preserved as DNA: 45 bases, with reading frame beginning at the first base.